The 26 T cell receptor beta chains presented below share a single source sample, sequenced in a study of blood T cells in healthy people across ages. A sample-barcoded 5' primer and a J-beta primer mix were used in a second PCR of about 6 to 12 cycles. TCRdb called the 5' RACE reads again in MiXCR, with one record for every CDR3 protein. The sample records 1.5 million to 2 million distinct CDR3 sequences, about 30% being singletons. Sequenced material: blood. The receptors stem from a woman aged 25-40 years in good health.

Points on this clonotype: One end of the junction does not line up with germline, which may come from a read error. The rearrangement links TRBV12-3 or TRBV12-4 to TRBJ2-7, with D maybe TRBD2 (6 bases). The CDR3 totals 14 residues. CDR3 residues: CASSQRDSSCEQYF. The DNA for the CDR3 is TGTGCCAGCAGTCAACGGGACTCATCCTGCGAGCAGTACTTC.

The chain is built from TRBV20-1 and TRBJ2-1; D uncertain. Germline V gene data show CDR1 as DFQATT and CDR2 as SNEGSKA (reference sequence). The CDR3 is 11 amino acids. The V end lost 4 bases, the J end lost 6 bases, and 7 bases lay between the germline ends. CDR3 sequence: CSATGPNEQFF. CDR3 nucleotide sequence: TGCAGTGCTACTGGGCCCAATGAGCAGTTCTTC.

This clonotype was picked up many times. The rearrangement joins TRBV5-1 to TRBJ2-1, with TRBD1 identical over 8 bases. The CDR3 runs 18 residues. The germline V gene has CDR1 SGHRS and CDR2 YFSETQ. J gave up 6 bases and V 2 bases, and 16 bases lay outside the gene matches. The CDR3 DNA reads TGCGCCAGCAGCTTAGGGCAGGGGGCGACAGGATCGAGCAATGAGCAGTTCTTC. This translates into CASSLGQGATGSSNEQFF.

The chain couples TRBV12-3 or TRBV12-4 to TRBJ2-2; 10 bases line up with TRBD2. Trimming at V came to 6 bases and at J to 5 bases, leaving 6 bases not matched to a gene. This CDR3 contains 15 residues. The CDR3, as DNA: TGTGCCAGCAGAGGAGCGGGGGGGAGAACCGGGGAGCTGTTTTTT. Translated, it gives CASRGAGGRTGELFF.

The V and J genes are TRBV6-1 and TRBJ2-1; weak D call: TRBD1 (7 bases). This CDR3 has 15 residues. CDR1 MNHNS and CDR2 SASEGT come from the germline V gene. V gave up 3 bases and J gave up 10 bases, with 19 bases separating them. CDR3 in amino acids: CASSEEGDSRYEQFF. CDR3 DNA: TGTGCCAGCAGTGAGGAGGGGGACAGTCGGTACGAGCAGTTCTTC.

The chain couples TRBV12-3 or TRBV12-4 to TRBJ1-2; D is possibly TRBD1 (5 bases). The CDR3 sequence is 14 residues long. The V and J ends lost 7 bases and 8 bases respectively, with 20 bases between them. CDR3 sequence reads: CASTRSGTLTGYTF. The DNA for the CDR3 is TGTGCCAGCACCCGTTCCGGGACCCTAACCGGCTACACCTTC.

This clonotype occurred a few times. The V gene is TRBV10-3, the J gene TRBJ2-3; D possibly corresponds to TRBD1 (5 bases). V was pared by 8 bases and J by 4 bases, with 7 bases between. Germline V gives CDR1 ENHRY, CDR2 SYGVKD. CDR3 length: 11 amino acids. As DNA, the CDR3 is TGTGCCATCGGGGCCTCAGATACGCAGTATTTT. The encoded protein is CAIGASDTQYF.

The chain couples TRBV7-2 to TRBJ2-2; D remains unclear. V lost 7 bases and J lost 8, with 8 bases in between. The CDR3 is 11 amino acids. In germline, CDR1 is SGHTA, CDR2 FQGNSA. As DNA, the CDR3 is TGTGCCAGCATCTACCATGGGGAGCTGTTTTTT. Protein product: CASIYHGELFF.

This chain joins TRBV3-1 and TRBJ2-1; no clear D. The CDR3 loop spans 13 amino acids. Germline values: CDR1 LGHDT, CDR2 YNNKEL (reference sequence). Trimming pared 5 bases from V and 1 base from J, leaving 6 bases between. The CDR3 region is CASSARSYNEQFF. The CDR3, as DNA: TGTGCCAGCAGCGCCAGATCCTACAATGAGCAGTTCTTC.

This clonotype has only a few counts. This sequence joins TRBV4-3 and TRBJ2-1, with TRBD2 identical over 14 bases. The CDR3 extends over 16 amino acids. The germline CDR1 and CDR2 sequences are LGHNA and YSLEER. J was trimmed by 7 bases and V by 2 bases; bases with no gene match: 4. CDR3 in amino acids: CASSQRLAGGRNEQFF. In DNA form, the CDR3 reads TGCGCCAGCAGCCAACGACTAGCGGGAGGGAGGAATGAGCAGTTCTTC.

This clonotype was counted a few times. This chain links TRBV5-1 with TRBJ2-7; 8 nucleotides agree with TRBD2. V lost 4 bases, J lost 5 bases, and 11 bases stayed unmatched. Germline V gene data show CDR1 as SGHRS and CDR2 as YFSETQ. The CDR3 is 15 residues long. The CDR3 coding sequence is TGCGCCAGCAGCCTGCGAGCGGGAGTAGGGAACGAGCAGTACTTC. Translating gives CASSLRAGVGNEQYF.

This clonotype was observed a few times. Here the CDR3 reads CASSQLRGASGGALNEQYF. CDR3 nucleotide sequence: TGCGCCAGCAGCCAATTACGGGGGGCTAGCGGGGGGGCCCTCAATGAGCAGTACTTC. This sequence joins TRBV4-1 and TRBJ2-1; TRBD2 matches at 12 bases. The DNA end is a closer match to TRBJ2-7, so the J assignment may be wrong. The germline CDR1 and CDR2 sequences are MGHRA and YSYEKL. This CDR3 has 19 amino acids.

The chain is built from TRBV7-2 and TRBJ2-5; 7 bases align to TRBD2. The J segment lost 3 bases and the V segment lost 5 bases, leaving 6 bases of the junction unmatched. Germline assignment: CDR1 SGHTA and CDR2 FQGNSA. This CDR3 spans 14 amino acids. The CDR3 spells CASSPRGGKETQYF. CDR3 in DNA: TGTGCCAGCAGCCCAAGGGGAGGGAAAGAGACCCAGTACTTC.

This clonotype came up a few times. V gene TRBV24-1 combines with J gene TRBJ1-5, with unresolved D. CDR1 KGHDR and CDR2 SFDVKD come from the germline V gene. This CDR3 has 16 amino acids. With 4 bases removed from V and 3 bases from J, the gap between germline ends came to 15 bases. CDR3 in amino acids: CATSDPRTRDNQPQHF. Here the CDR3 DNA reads TGTGCCACCAGTGACCCTCGGACTAGGGACAATCAGCCCCAGCATTTT.

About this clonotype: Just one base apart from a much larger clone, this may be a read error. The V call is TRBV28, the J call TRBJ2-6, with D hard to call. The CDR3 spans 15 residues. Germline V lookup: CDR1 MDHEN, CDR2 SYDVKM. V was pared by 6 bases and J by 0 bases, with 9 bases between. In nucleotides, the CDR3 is TGTGCCAGCAGCACCCACAGCTCTGGGGCCAACGTCCTGACTTTC. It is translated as CASSTHSSGANVLTF.

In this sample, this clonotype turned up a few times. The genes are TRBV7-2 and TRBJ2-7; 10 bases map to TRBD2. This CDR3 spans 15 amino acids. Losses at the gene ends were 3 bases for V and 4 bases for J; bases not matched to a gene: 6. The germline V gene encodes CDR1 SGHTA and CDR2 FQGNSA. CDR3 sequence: CASSFRASGSYEQYF. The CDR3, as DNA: TGTGCCAGCAGCTTTAGGGCTAGCGGGAGTTACGAGCAGTACTTC.

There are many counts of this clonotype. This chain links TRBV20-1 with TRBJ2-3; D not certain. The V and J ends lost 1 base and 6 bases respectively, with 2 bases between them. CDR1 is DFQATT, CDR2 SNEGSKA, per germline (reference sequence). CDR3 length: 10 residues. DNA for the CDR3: TGCAGTGCTAGAGCGGATACGCAGTATTTT. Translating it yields CSARADTQYF.

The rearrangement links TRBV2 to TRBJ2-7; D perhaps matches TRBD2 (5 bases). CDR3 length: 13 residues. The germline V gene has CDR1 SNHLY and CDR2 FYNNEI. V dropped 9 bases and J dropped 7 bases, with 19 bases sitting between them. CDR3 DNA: TGTGCCAGTCAACCGGACTCCTACAATGAGCAGTACTTC. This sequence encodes CASQPDSYNEQYF.

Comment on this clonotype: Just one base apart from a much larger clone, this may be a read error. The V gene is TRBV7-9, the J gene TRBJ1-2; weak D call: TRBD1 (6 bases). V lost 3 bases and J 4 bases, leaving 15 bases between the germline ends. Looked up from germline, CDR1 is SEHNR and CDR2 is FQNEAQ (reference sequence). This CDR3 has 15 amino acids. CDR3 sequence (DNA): TGTGCCAGCAGCTTTAGGACGGGGGCTAGCTATGGCTACACCTTC. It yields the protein CASSFRTGASYGYTF.

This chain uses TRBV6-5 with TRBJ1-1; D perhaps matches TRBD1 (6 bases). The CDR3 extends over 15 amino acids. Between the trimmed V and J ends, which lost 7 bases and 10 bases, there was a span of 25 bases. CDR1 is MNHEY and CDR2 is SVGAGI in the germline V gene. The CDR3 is CASTRTDSEHSRAFF. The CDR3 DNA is TGTGCCAGCACCAGAACGGACAGCGAACATTCCAGAGCTTTCTTT.

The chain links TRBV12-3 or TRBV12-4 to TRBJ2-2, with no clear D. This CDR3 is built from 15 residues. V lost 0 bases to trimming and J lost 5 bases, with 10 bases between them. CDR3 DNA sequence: TGTGCCAGCAGTTTAGCCCTCGCAAGAACCGGGGAGCTGTTTTTT. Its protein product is CASSLALARTGELFF.

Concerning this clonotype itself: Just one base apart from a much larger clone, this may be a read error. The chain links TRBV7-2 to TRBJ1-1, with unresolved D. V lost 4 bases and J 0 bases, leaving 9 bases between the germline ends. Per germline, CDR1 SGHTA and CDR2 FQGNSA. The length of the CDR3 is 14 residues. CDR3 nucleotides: TGTGCCAGCAGCTCCAGGTGTATGAACACTGAAGCTTTCTTT. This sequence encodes CASSSRCMNTEAFF.

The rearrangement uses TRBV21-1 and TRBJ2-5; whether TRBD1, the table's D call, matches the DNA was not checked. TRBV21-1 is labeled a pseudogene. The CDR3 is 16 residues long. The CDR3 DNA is TGTGCCAGCAGGGGCGCGGTTGCTTTTAGGGACAAGACCCAGTACTTC. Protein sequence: CASRGAVAFRDKTQYF.

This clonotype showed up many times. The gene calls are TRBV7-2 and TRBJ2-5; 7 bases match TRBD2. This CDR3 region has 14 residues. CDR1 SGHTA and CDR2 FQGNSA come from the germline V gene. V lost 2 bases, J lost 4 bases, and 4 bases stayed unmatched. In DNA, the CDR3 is TGTGCCAGCAGCTTATTAGGGAGGGGAGAGACCCAGTACTTC. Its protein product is CASSLLGRGETQYF.

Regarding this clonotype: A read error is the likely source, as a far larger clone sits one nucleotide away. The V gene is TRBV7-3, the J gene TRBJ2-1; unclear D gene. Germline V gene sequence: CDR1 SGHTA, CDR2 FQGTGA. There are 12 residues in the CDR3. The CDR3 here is CASSLARNEQVF. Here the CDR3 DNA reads TGTGCCAGCAGCTTAGCTAGAAATGAGCAGGTCTTC.

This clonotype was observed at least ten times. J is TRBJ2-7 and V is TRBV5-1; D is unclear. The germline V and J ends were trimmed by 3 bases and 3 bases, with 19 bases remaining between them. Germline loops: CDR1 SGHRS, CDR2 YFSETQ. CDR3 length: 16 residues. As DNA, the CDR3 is TGCGCCAGCAGCTGTCTTCTCCTAGAAACCTTCTACGAGCAGTACTTC. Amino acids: CASSCLLLETFYEQYF.